This T cell receptor beta chain is drawn from a study of identical twins. This clonotype came up a few times. What it binds is unknown. TCRdb ran MiXCR on the 5' RACE reads and lists one entry per CDR3 protein. Here the sample spans roughly 1.6 million distinct CDR3 sequences, about 32% being singletons. The germline gives CDR1 SEHNR, CDR2 FQNEAQ (reference sequence). V was trimmed by 3 bases and J by 4 bases, leaving 15 bases between them. This CDR3 contains 16 residues. Study results and limitations: Donors were not followed over many years; analysis was cross-sectional.

Material for sequencing was cord blood. The TCR sequence derives from a newborn girl in good health. The chain uses TRBV7-9 and TRBJ2-2, with D unclear. As DNA, the CDR3 is TGTGCCAGCAGCTTTTTCGACTCACTATCCACCGGGGAGCTGTTTTTT. Translation gives CASSFFDSLSTGELFF.